One and the same sample provided the 29 T cell receptor beta chains below, sequenced in a study of cytomegalovirus exposure and HLA in healthy donors (dated by TCRdb to 2015 to 2018). Libraries were made using the immunoSEQ multiplex PCR assay. For the multiplex PCR, a mixture combining 60 forward primers for TCR Vbeta segments and 13 reverse primers for TCR Jbeta segments was used. The table was pulled from immuneACCESS by TCRdb, which kept in-frame rearrangements only. Such tables lose some clones; where checked, under half of the loss comes from unresolved V genes, and the rest has no known cause. This sample gives roughly 110,000 clones in total; approximately 67% of them show up just once. Clones ranked in the top ten supply 7.5% to 9% of the sample. The source material was PBMCs. These receptors were obtained from a young man in good health and CMV-seropositive.

The chain links TRBV28 to TRBJ1-5; tentatively, D is TRBD1 (5 bases). The V gene's germline CDR1 is MDHEN and CDR2 SYDVKM. The CDR3 covers 12 residues. Trimming cost V 7 bases and J 7 bases, with 11 bases left between them. Here the CDR3 DNA reads TGTGCCAGCACGCGGGGCGAACAGCCCCAGCATTTT. It translates to CASTRGEQPQHF.

The V and J genes are TRBV29-1 and TRBJ2-5, with D uncertain. V lost 8 bases, J lost 0 bases, and 7 bases lay in between. The CDR3 totals 11 residues. Looked up from germline, CDR1 is SQVTM and CDR2 is ANQGSEA. CDR3 protein: CSPRYQETQYF. The CDR3 DNA follows: TGCAGCCCCAGGTACCAAGAGACCCAGTACTTC.

This clone came up once. This chain connects TRBV2 to TRBJ2-7, with D tentatively TRBD2 (7 bases). Germline loops: CDR1 SNHLY, CDR2 FYNNEI. With 8 bases removed from V and 2 bases from J, the gap between germline ends came to 10 bases. The CDR3 runs 12 residues. The CDR3 region is CASRGATYEQYF. In DNA form, the CDR3 reads TGTGCCAGCCGGGGGGCCACCTACGAGCAGTACTTC.

The chain couples TRBV9 to TRBJ2-7, with D perhaps TRBD2 (6 bases). The CDR3 spans 18 residues. The V end was cut by 0 bases, the J end by 2 bases, with 21 bases between. Germline CDR1 reads SGDLS; CDR2 reads YYNGEE. The CDR3 reads CASSVVPLRGPHPYEQYF. The DNA of the CDR3 is TGTGCCAGCAGCGTAGTTCCGTTGCGGGGTCCCCATCCCTACGAGCAGTACTTC. Variable domain in full (rest from reference TRBV9 and TRBJ2-7): DSGVTQTPKHLITATGQRVTLRCSPRSGDLSVYWYQQSLDQGLQFLIQYYNGEERAKGNILERFSAQQFPDLHSELNLSSLELGDSALYFCASSVVPLRGPHPYEQYFGPGTRLTVT.

CDR3 in amino acids: CASSLGSGEQFF. The CDR3 nucleotides are TGCGCCAGCAGCTTGGGTAGCGGTGAGCAGTTCTTC. This rearrangement joins TRBV5-1 to TRBJ2-1; maybe TRBD2 (6 bases). Germline V lookup: CDR1 SGHRS, CDR2 YFSETQ. Deletions cut 0 bases from V and 9 bases from J, with 7 bases between. The CDR3 covers 12 residues.

V gene TRBV6-1 combines with J gene TRBJ2-3, with D unclear. Germline-derived CDR1 and CDR2 are MNHNS and SASEGT. The V end lost 8 bases, the J end lost 7 bases, and 16 bases lay between the germline ends. This CDR3 is 13 amino acids long. The CDR3: CASLSSRRNTQYF. CDR3 DNA sequence: TGTGCCAGCCTGAGTAGCCGGCGAAATACGCAGTATTTT.

This clone came up a few times. This chain uses TRBV19 with TRBJ1-2, with 8 bases fitting TRBD1. This CDR3 is 15 amino acids long. Germline CDR1 and CDR2: LNHDA and SQIVND (reference sequence). Trimming at V came to 10 bases and at J to 0 bases, leaving 10 bases not matched to a gene. In nucleotides, the CDR3 is TGTGCCACGACAGGGGAAAGGGGGACTAACTATGGCTACACCTTC. This translates into CATTGERGTNYGYTF.

The chain combines TRBV27 with TRBJ1-2; no clear D gene. The CDR3 has 13 amino acids. CDR1 MNHEY and CDR2 SMNVEV come from the germline V gene (reference sequence). V dropped 3 bases and J dropped 2 bases, with 7 bases sitting between them. The CDR3 bases are TGTGCCAGCAGTTTTACAGAAAACTATGGCTACACCTTC. It translates to CASSFTENYGYTF.

This chain joins TRBV21-1 and TRBJ2-2; the table names TRBD1, a call not compared with the DNA. TRBV21-1 is termed a pseudogene. This CDR3 has 17 amino acids. DNA of the CDR3: TGTGCCAGCACCACTCCGGGACAGGGGGCGGACACCGGGGAGCTGTTTTTT. The encoded protein is CASTTPGQGADTGELFF.

The rearrangement uses TRBV5-6 and TRBJ2-1; tentative D call: TRBD1 (6 bases). Germline CDR1 SGHDT, CDR2 YYEEEE. V was pared by 1 base and J by 9 bases, with 8 bases between. This CDR3 contains 12 residues. CDR3 DNA: TGTGCCAGCAGCTTGATACAGGGTGAGCAGTTCTTC. It yields the protein CASSLIQGEQFF.

The chain employs TRBV28 and TRBJ1-2; D perhaps matches TRBD1 (6 bases). The V end was cut by 6 bases, the J end by 2 bases, with 16 bases between. CDR1 is MDHEN, CDR2 SYDVKM, per germline. This CDR3 is built from 15 residues. The CDR3 reads CASSLGAGANYGYTF. The DNA for the CDR3 is TGTGCCAGCAGCCTCGGGGCAGGGGCGAACTATGGCTACACCTTC.

The gene calls are TRBV7-2 and TRBJ2-7; TRBD1 matches at 7 bases. J lost 2 bases, V lost 5 bases, and 6 bases had no gene match. The germline V gene encodes CDR1 SGHTA and CDR2 FQGNSA. The CDR3 consists of 14 residues. CDR3 sequence: CASSVRQGAYEQYF. The CDR3, as DNA: TGTGCCAGCAGCGTAAGACAGGGAGCCTACGAGCAGTACTTC.

The chain recombines TRBV6-4 with TRBJ1-6; D is uncertain. Germline CDR1 MRHNA, CDR2 SNTAGT. This CDR3 contains 13 residues. Trimming cost V 4 bases and J 7 bases, with 8 bases left between them. The CDR3 DNA reads as TGTGCCAGCAGTGGAGGGTGGAATTCACCCCTCCACTTT. Translating it yields CASSGGWNSPLHF.

The rearrangement uses TRBV15 and TRBJ1-5; no clear D. This CDR3 has 13 residues. V lost 5 bases and J 6 bases, leaving 11 bases between the germline ends. CDR1 is LNHNV and CDR2 is YYDKDF in the germline V gene (reference sequence). The CDR3 DNA reads as TGTGCCACCAGCCAAGGCGGCAGTCAGCCCCAGCATTTT. It is translated as CATSQGGSQPQHF.

This clone was found a few times. The chain carries TRBV13 and TRBJ1-1; D unresolved. This CDR3 has 12 amino acids. Trimming stripped 3 bases from V and 5 bases from J, with 7 bases between. CDR1 is PRHDT, CDR2 FYEKMQ, per germline (reference sequence). CDR3 loop: CASSFGQTEAFF. CDR3 sequence (DNA): TGTGCCAGCAGCTTTGGGCAGACTGAAGCTTTCTTT.

The genes are TRBV4-1 and TRBJ2-5; a possible D gene is TRBD1 (6 bases). The germline V gene encodes CDR1 MGHRA and CDR2 YSYEKL. This CDR3 comprises 16 residues. Between the trimmed V and J ends, which lost 1 base and 5 bases, there was a span of 17 bases. CDR3 DNA: TGCGCCAGCAGCCAAGTCTTTTGGCAGGGGATTGAGACCCAGTACTTC. Translation gives CASSQVFWQGIETQYF.

The chain employs TRBV9 and TRBJ2-3; the match to TRBD2 covers 8 bases. The CDR3 extends over 15 amino acids. Germline CDR1 is SGDLS and CDR2 is YYNGEE. V lost 3 bases and J lost 5; bases outside the gene matches: 8. CDR3 sequence: CASSASGGRVDTQYF. The CDR3 nucleotides read TGTGCCAGCAGCGCCAGCGGGGGAAGAGTAGATACGCAGTATTTT.

The J gene is TRBJ1-1, the V gene TRBV2, with 7 bases matching TRBD1. V lost 10 bases to trimming and J lost 10 bases; unmatched junction nucleotides: 18. The germline gives CDR1 SNHLY, CDR2 FYNNEI. The CDR3 runs 14 residues. The CDR3 nucleotides are TGTGCCACCAGGGACAGTGATCTATCTGAGGGAGCTTTCTTT. Protein sequence: CATRDSDLSEGAFF.

The rearrangement links TRBV5-4 to TRBJ1-2, with 7 bases matching TRBD1. The CDR3 spans 17 residues. CDR1 and CDR2 from the germline V gene are SGHNT and YYREEE (reference sequence). After removal of 4 bases from V and 0 bases from J, the junction contained 12 bases not matched to a gene. The CDR3 region is CASSERTGALANYGYTF. The DNA for the CDR3 is TGTGCCAGCAGCGAGAGGACAGGTGCCTTAGCTAACTATGGCTACACCTTC.

The chain couples TRBV19 to TRBJ2-3, with 7 bases identical to TRBD2. The CDR3 is made up of 15 amino acids. Germline trimming cut 6 bases from V and 3 bases from J; bases unmatched to any gene: 9. The germline gives CDR1 LNHDA, CDR2 SQIVND (reference sequence). For the CDR3, the DNA is TGTGCCAGTAGCGCTCGACTAGCTAGAACAGATACGCAGTATTTT. Translated, it gives CASSARLARTDTQYF.

This clone was observed once. The genes are TRBV5-1 and TRBJ1-6; a possible D gene is TRBD1 (5 bases). CDR1 and CDR2 from the germline V gene are SGHRS and YFSETQ. The CDR3 contains 16 residues. V lost 5 bases, J lost 9 bases, and 21 bases lay in between. CDR3 in DNA: TGCGCCAGCAGTACCGGGACGAAGGAGGGCGGTTCACCCCTCCACTTT. Translating it yields CASSTGTKEGGSPLHF.

The gene calls are TRBV5-1 and TRBJ1-2; 8 bases fit TRBD1. Germline V gene data show CDR1 as SGHRS and CDR2 as YFSETQ. CDR3 length equals 13 residues. J lost 8 bases, V lost 6 bases, and 9 bases had no gene match. The CDR3 is CASTRQGQGGYTF. The CDR3 coding sequence is TGCGCCAGCACCCGACAGGGGCAAGGAGGCTACACCTTC. The full variable domain, in which reference TRBV5-1 and TRBJ1-2 provide the parts outside the CDR3, is KAGVTQTPRYLIKTRGQQVTLSCSPISGHRSVSWYQQTPGQGLQFLFEYFSETQRNKGNFPGRFSGRQFSNSRSEMNVSTLELGDSALYLCASTRQGQGGYTFGSGTRLTVV.

The chain combines TRBV4-2 with TRBJ2-3; weak D call: TRBD1 (6 bases). V was shortened by 4 bases and J by 6 bases, with 17 bases between the two germline ends. The germline V gene encodes CDR1 LGHNA and CDR2 YNFKEQ. The CDR3 is 15 amino acids. The CDR3 spells CASSPLWGPGDTQYF. CDR3 bases: TGTGCCAGCAGCCCCCTATGGGGGCCAGGGGATACGCAGTATTTT.

The chain couples TRBV21-1 to TRBJ2-7; the table's D gene call, TRBD2, was not cross checked with the DNA. TRBV21-1 is a pseudogene segment. CDR3 length equals 16 residues. The CDR3 coding sequence is TGTGCCAGCAGCAAAGGGGGGGGGAGTTGGTCCTACGAGCAGTACGTC. Protein product: CASSKGGGSWSYEQYV.

The rearrangement joins TRBV30 to TRBJ1-2; possibly TRBD1 for D (6 bases). The CDR3 runs 12 residues. The V end was cut by 4 bases, the J end by 8 bases, with 14 bases between. Germline V gene sequence: CDR1 GTSNPN, CDR2 SVGIG (reference sequence). CDR3 sequence: CAWNSGGRGYTF. The CDR3 DNA follows: TGTGCCTGGAACAGTGGGGGCCGAGGCTACACCTTC.

This clone was seen more than once but under ten times. The V call is TRBV5-1, the J call TRBJ1-2, with TRBD1 matching 8 bases. The germline V gene has CDR1 SGHRS and CDR2 YFSETQ. Trimming removed 4 bases from V and 6 bases from J; junction bases left unmatched: 5. The CDR3 consists of 13 residues. The CDR3 nucleotides are TGCGCCAGCAGCGAACCGACAGGGGATGGCTACACCTTC. Its translation is CASSEPTGDGYTF. Together with reference TRBV5-1 and TRBJ1-2, the CDR3 gives the full variable domain: KAGVTQTPRYLIKTRGQQVTLSCSPISGHRSVSWYQQTPGQGLQFLFEYFSETQRNKGNFPGRFSGRQFSNSRSEMNVSTLELGDSALYLCASSEPTGDGYTFGSGTRLTVV.

This clone has more than one count but fewer than ten. V is TRBV5-4 and J is TRBJ2-7, with TRBD1 matching 8 bases. Trimming at V came to 3 bases and at J to 0 bases, leaving 5 bases not matched to a gene. CDR3 length: 15 residues. Germline V lookup: CDR1 SGHNT, CDR2 YYREEE (reference sequence). The CDR3 nucleotides are TGTGCCAGCAGCTCGGACAGGGCCAGCTCCTACGAGCAGTACGTC. Translating it yields CASSSDRASSYEQYV.

The V and J genes are TRBV19 and TRBJ1-4, with no clear D. V gave up 2 bases and J gave up 7 bases, with 8 bases separating them. The V gene's germline CDR1 is LNHDA and CDR2 SQIVND (reference sequence). The CDR3 runs to 13 residues. CDR3 sequence (DNA): TGTGCCAGTAGTATATCAGGTGGTGAAAAACTGTTTTTT. Its translation is CASSISGGEKLFF.

This chain links TRBV6-1 with TRBJ1-5; a weak D match, TRBD1 (5 bases). Germline lookup yields CDR1 MNHNS and CDR2 SASEGT. CDR3 length: 12 amino acids. Trimming stripped 6 bases from V and 6 bases from J, with 9 bases between. The CDR3 DNA is TGTGCCAGCAGGGGGGGATTTCAGCCCCAGCATTTT. It specifies CASRGGFQPQHF.